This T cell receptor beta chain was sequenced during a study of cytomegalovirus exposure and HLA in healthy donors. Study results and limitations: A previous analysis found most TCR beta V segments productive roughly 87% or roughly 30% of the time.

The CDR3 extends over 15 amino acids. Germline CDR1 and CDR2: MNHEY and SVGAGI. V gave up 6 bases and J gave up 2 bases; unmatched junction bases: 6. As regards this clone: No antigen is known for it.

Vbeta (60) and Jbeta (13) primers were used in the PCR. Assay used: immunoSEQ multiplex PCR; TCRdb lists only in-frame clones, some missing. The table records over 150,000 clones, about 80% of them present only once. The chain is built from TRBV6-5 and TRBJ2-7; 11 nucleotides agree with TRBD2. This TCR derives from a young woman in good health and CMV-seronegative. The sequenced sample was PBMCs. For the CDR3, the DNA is TGTGCCAGCAGCCCCTTAGCGGGAGGGGCCTACGAGCAGTACTTC. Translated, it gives CASSPLAGGAYEQYF.